These T cell receptor beta chains were read from a single sample in a study of T cell repertoires in cytomegalovirus infection. In TCRdb, the reads were re-called with MiXCR into one record per CDR3 protein. The profile shows about 570,000 distinct CDR3 sequences, 35% to 50% of them singletons. The antigens of these receptors remain unknown. The sample consisted of cultured PBMCs, taken from culture after CMV antigen stimulation. Receptors originate from a human donor in good health (CMV status not recorded). Some clones in this sample may be carry-over from other donors' samples. Both conserved end residues are trimmed from each CDR3. Fields, in order: V gene, CDR3 protein.

TRBV18	ASSPLRSETQY
TRBV20-1	SASSRTRGYEQY
TRBV12-3/TRBV12-4	ASSLRIGQGSCT
TRBV15	ATSREVESSYNEQF
TRBV10-3	AISEARGSSYNEQF
TRBV7-9	ASRQGTGGSYEQY
TRBV6-1	ASSPIDRGDTQY
TRBV7-2	ASTPQGLQETQY
TRBV14	ASSSPGLAIDTQY
TRBV6-1	ASSDGTGVEKLF
TRBV6-5	ASSYSVRGGYT
TRBV6-5	ASSPAGDPAGTGELF
TRBV2	ASILRGGNYEQY
TRBV28	ASTSDGAGGGNQPQH
TRBV4-3	ASSQERQDYEQY
TRBV6-6	ASSTVGPYEQY
TRBV12-3/TRBV12-4	ASSLGITGTGVLDTQY
TRBV7-2	ASSLFSGRAEQY
TRBV27	ASRAWSNEQF
TRBV15	ATSSLTSGRNTQY
TRBV7-2	ASSLANYEQY
TRBV11-2	ASRGGLELDEQY
TRBV10-3	AIRGRNEQF
TRBV6-6	ASSTTGYNQPQH
TRBV7-2	ASGGGQTYNEQF
TRBV7-9	ASSPGALDEKLF
TRBV7-9	ASSKGQFNQPQH
TRBV18	ASSPPGLGQETQY
TRBV11-2	ASSPLMVHGYT
TRBV7-6	ASSHRDGSAEQY
TRBV7-2	ASSLALGLAGGPEQF
TRBV7-9	ASSPMLRDRGGLETQY
TRBV6-6	ASTRGQETQY
TRBV5-4	ASSLGLGMDTQY
TRBV12-5	ASGRGTTDTQY
TRBV2	ASSEERGPHNEQF
TRBV14	ASSRLQGSSYEQY
TRBV18	ASSPGTSKNEQF
TRBV20-1	SASWGRMGNQPQH
TRBV20-1	SARDPGKSSYNSPLH
TRBV7-9	ASSWGEVSTDTQY
TRBV4-2	ASSQASLNTGELF
TRBV6-1	ASSRGGYSNQPQH
TRBV19	ASSIRAGTDTQY
TRBV9	ASSVRGQGDTEAF
TRBV18	ASSPKRGGGLRSYNEQF
TRBV7-9	ASSSFENTEAF
TRBV5-4	ASSSSGGAVTGELF
TRBV7-6	ASSLRQVNEKLF